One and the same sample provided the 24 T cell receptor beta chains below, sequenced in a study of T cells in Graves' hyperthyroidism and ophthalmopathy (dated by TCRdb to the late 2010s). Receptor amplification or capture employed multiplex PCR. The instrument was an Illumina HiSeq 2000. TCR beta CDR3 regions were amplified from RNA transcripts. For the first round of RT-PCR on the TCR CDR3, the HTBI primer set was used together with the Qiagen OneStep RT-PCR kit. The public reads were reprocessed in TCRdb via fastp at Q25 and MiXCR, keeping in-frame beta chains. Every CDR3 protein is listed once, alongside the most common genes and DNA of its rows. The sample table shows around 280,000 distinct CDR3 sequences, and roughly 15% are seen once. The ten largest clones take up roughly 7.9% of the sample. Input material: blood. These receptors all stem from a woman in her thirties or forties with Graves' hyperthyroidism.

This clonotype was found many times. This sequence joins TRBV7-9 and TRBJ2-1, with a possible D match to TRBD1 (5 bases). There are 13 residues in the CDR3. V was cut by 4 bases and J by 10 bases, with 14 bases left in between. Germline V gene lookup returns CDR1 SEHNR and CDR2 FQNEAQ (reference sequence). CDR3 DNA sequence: TGTGCCAGCAGCTCTTCGACAGTGAGGGAGCAGTTCTTC. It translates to CASSSSTVREQFF.

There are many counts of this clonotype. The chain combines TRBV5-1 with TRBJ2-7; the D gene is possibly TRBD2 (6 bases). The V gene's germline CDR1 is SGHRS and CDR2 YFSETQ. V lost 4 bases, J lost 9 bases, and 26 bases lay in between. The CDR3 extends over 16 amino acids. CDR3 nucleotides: TGCGCCAGCAGCCCGGAGGTTGGGGGACTTAGTTCGGGGCAGTACTTC. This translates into CASSPEVGGLSSGQYF. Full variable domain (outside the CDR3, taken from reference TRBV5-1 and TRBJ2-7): KAGVTQTPRYLIKTRGQQVTLSCSPISGHRSVSWYQQTPGQGLQFLFEYFSETQRNKGNFPGRFSGRQFSNSRSEMNVSTLELGDSALYLCASSPEVGGLSSGQYFGPGTRLTVT.

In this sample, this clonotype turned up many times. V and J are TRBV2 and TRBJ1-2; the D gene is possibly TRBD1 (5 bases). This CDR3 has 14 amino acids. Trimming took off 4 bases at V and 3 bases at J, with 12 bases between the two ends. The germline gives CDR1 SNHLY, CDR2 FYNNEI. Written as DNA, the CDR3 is TGTGCCAGCAGTGTGGGACGGGTCGACTATGGCTACACCTTC. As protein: CASSVGRVDYGYTF.

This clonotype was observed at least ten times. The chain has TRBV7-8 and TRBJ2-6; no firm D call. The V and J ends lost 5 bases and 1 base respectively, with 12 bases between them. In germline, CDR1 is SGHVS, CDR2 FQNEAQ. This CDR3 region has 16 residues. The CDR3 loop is CASSPSAGSGANVLTF. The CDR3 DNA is TGTGCCAGCAGCCCCTCCGCCGGGTCTGGGGCCAACGTCCTGACTTTC.

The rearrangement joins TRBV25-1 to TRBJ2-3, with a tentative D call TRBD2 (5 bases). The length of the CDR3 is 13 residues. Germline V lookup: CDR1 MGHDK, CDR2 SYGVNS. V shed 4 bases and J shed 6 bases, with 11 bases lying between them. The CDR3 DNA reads TGTGCCAGCAGTGTAGGCCGCGGGGATACGCAGTATTTT. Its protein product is CASSVGRGDTQYF.

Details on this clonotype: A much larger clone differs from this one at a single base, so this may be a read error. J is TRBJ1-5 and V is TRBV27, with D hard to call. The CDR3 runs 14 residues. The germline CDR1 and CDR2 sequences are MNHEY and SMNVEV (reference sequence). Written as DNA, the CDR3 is TGTGCCAGAAGTTTAATAGGTTACAATCAGCCCCAGCATTTT. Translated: CARSLIGYNQPQHF.

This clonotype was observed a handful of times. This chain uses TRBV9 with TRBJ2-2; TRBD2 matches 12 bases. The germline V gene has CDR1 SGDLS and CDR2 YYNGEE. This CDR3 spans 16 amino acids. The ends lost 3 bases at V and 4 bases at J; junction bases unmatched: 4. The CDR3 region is CASSAGLAGPTGELFF. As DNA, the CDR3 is TGTGCCAGCAGCGCCGGACTAGCGGGACCCACCGGGGAGCTGTTTTTT.

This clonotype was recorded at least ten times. Here the CDR3 reads CASSEMEAFF. The CDR3, as DNA: TGTGCCAGCAGTGAGATGGAAGCTTTCTTT. This chain links TRBV6-1 with TRBJ1-1, with D uncertain. Germline lookup yields CDR1 MNHNS and CDR2 SASEGT. Trimming stripped 3 bases from V and 8 bases from J, with 4 bases between. This CDR3 has 10 residues.

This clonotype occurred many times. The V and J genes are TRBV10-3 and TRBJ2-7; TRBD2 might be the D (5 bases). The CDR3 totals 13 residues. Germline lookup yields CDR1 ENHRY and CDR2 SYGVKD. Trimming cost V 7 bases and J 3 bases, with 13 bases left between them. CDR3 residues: CAITRGYGYEQYF. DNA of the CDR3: TGTGCCATCACTCGAGGGTATGGCTACGAGCAGTACTTC.

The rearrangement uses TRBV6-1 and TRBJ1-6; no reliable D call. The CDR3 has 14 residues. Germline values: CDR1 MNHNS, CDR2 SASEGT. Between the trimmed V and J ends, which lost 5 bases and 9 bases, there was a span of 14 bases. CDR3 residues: CASSTGRFGSPLHF. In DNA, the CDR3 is TGTGCCAGCAGTACCGGCCGATTCGGTTCACCCCTCCACTTT.

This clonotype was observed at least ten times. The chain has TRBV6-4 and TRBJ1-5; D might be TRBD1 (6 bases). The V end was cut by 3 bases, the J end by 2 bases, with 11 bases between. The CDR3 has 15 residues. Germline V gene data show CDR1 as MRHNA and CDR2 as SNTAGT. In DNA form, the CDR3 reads TGTGCCAGCAGTGAGGGGGCGGGGGGCAATCAGCCCCAGCATTTT. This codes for CASSEGAGGNQPQHF.

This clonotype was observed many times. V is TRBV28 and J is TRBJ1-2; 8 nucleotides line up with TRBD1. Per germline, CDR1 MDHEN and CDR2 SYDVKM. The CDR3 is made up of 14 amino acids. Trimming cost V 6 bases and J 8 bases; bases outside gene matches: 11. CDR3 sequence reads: CASRTPRGQGGYTF. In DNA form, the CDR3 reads TGTGCCAGCAGGACTCCCAGGGGGCAAGGGGGCTACACCTTC.

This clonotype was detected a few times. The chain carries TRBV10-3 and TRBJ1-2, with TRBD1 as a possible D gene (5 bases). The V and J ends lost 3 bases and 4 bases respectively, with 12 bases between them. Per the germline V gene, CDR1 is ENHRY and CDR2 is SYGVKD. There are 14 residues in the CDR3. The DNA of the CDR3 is TGTGCCATCAGTGATGGACAAAAGGGCTATGGCTACACCTTC. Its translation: CAISDGQKGYGYTF.

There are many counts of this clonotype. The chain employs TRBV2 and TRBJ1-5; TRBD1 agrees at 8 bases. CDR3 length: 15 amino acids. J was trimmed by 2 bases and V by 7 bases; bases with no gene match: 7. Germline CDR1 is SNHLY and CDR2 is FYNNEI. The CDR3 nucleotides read TGTGCCAGCAAAAATGGACAGGGCGGCAATCAGCCCCAGCATTTT. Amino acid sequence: CASKNGQGGNQPQHF. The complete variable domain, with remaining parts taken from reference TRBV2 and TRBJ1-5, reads EPEVTQTPSHQVTQMGQEVILRCVPISNHLYFYWYRQILGQKVEFLVSFYNNEISEKSEIFDDQFSVERPDGSNFTLKIRSTKLEDSAMYFCASKNGQGGNQPQHFGDGTRLSIL.

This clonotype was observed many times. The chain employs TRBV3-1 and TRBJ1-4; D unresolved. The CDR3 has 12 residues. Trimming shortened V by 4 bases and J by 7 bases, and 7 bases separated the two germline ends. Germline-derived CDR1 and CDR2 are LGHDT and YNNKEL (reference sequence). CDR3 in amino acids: CASSRLGEKLFF. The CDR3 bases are TGTGCCAGCAGCCGTCTGGGTGAAAAACTGTTTTTT.

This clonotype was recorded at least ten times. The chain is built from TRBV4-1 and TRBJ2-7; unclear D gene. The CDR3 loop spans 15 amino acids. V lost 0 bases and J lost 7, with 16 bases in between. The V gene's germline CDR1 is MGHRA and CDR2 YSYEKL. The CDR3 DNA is TGCGCCAGCAGCCAAGACCACGGACCCTCTAAGGAGCAGTACTTC. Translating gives CASSQDHGPSKEQYF.

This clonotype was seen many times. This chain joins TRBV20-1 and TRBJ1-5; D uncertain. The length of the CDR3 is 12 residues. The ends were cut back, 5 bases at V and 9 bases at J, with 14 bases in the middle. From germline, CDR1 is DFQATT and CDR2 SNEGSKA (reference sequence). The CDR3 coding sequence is TGCAGTGCTGTTAAAAAGGGTATGCCCCAGCATTTT. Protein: CSAVKKGMPQHF.

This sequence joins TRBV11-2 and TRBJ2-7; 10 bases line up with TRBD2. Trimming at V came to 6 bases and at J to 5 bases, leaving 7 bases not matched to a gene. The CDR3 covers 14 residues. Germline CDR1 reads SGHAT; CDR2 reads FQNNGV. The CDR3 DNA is TGTGCCAGCAGATTCCTAGCGGGAGTAGACGAGCAGTACTTC. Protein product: CASRFLAGVDEQYF.

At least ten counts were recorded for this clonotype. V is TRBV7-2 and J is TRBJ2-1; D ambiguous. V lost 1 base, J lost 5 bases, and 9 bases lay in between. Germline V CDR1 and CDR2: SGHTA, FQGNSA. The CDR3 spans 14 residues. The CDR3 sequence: CASSLDFRNNEQFF. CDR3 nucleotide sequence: TGTGCCAGCAGCTTAGACTTCAGGAACAATGAGCAGTTCTTC.

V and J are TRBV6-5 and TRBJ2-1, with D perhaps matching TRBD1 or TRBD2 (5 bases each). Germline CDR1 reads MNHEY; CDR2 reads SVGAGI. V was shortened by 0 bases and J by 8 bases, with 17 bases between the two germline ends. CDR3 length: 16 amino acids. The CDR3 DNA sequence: TGTGCCAGCAGTTACTCGGAGCGATGGGGGACGGATGAGCAGTTCTTC. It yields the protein CASSYSERWGTDEQFF.

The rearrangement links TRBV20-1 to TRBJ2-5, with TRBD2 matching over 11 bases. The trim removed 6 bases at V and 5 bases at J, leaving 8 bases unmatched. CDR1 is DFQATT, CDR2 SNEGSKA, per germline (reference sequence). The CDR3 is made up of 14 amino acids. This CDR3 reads CSAPTSGVQETQYF. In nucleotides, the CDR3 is TGCAGTGCCCCGACTAGCGGGGTGCAGGAGACCCAGTACTTC.

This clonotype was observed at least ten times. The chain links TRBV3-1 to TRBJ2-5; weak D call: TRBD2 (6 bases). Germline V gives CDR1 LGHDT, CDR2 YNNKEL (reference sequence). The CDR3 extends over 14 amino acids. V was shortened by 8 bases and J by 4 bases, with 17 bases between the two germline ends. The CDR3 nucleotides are TGTGCCAGCGCTCTGGACTACAAGACAGAGACCCAGTACTTC. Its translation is CASALDYKTETQYF.

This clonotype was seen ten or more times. CDR3 region: CASHGLAGGTGELFF. Here the CDR3 DNA reads TGTGCCAGCCACGGACTAGCGGGGGGGACCGGGGAGCTGTTTTTT. This sequence joins TRBV3-1 and TRBJ2-2; TRBD2 aligns across 15 bases. Germline lookup yields CDR1 LGHDT and CDR2 YNNKEL (reference sequence). The CDR3 covers 15 residues. The junction had 3 bases not matched to a gene; V was cut back by 8 bases and J by 5 bases. Together with reference TRBV3-1 and TRBJ2-2, the CDR3 gives the full variable domain: DTAVSQTPKYLVTQMGNDKSIKCEQNLGHDTMYWYKQDSKKFLKIMFSYNNKELIINETVPNRFSPKSPDKAHLNLHINSLELGDSAVYFCASHGLAGGTGELFFGEGSRLTVL.

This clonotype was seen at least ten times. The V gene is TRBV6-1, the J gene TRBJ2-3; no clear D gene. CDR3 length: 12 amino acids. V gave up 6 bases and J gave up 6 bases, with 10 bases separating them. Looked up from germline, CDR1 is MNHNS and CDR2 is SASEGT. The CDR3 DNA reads TGTGCCAGCAGCGCCGCGCTTGATACGCAGTATTTT. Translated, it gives CASSAALDTQYF.